This entry is about one T cell receptor (beta chain). Antigen: not known. The limits of the CDR3 on the DNA are not certain, so only TCRdb's listed CDR3 is given. Germline CDR1 SGHRS, CDR2 YFSETQ. The CDR3 is 15 residues long, ends included. This record belongs to a study of T cell responses to AZD1222 COVID-19 vaccine. Method: immunoSEQ multiplex PCR; TCRdb's copy keeps in-frame clones and lacks some. The sample yields roughly 140,000 clones, roughly 90% seen once. Whole-study results and caveats: Females outnumbered males among donors, who were mostly white British; clonal diversity was possibly underestimated. Repertoires were collected only later (after the peak T cell response had occurred). Vaccine-associated CD4 TCRs ranged over spike, dominating at 160-218 and 743-854. The number of AZD1222 recipients seropositive at baseline was only 5 to 7.

The material sequenced was peripheral blood, taken on day 0 of AZD1222 vaccination. The chain joins TRBV5-1 to TRBJ1-1. The sequence was collected from an adult in good health. CDR3 sequence: CASSTATGRTLKLSF.